This T cell receptor (beta chain) was sequenced in a study of T cell changes during pregnancy in multiple sclerosis. Worth noting for this clone: The junction differs from germline at one of its ends, possibly a read error.

Sequencing used immunoSEQ multiplex PCR; TCRdb keeps in-frame clones, though not all of them. The sample has under 45,000 clones; about nine tenths are singletons. The CDR3 is made up of 14 amino acids. CDR1 and CDR2 from the germline V gene are SSHAT and FNYEAQ (reference sequence). The sequencing here drew on CD4+ T cells from peripheral blood mononuclear cells, taken in the first trimester of pregnancy. The clonotype originates from a female donor with multiple sclerosis, enrolled in a pregnancy study. J is TRBJ2-1 and V is TRBV7-7; D might be TRBD1 (6 bases). Here the CDR3 DNA reads TGTGCTAGCAGCTTAGCGCAGGGGCTGTATGAGCAGTTCTTC. Protein product: CASSLAQGLYEQFF.